The 15 T cell receptor beta chains listed next were all sequenced from one sample in a study of tumor and adjacent non-tumor tissue in lung cancer. No cell sorting was done before RNA was extracted from the tissue. The normal lung tissue was taken more than 3 cm from the tumor edge. TCRbeta libraries were built with three rounds of nested PCR, modified from ARM-PCR. A single record per CDR3 protein comes from TCRdb applying MiXCR to the multiplex PCR reads. The table lists roughly 120,000 distinct CDR3 sequences, 62% of them singletons. Sequenced material: distant non-tumor lung tissue. The source is a man between 60 and 75 years old with non-small cell lung cancer.

The chain recombines TRBV25-1 with TRBJ2-1, with 11 bases matching TRBD2. Looked up from germline, CDR1 is MGHDK and CDR2 is SYGVNS. The ends lost 6 bases at V and 5 bases at J; junction bases unmatched: 3. This CDR3 has 14 amino acids. DNA for the CDR3: TGTGCCAGCAGCTTAGCGGGAGGGAACAATGAGCAGTTCTTC. It yields the protein CASSLAGGNNEQFF. The full variable domain, in which reference TRBV25-1 and TRBJ2-1 provide the parts outside the CDR3, is EADIYQTPRYLVIGTGKKITLECSQTMGHDKMYWYQQDPGMELHLIHYSYGVNSTEKGDLSSESTVSRIRTEHFPLTLESARPSHTSQYLCASSLAGGNNEQFFGPGTRLTVL.

With regard to this clonotype: An end of the junction does not agree with germline; a read error may underlie this. The genes are TRBV5-1 and TRBJ2-5; the match to TRBD2 covers 13 bases. Germline lookup yields CDR1 SGHRS and CDR2 YFSETQ. This CDR3 spans 17 amino acids. CDR3 amino acids: CASNLEWTSGGRETQYF. CDR3 nucleotide sequence: TGCGCCAGCAACTTGGAGTGGACTAGCGGGGGTCGCGAGACCCAGTACTTC.

V usage is TRBV7-9 and J usage is TRBJ2-1; 9 bases map to TRBD2. The CDR3 has 15 amino acids. In germline, CDR1 is SEHNR, CDR2 FQNEAQ (reference sequence). J was trimmed by 6 bases and V by 4 bases; bases with no gene match: 7. The CDR3 region is CASSSAGGQGNEQFF. Written as DNA, the CDR3 is TGTGCCAGCAGCTCAGCGGGGGGCCAAGGCAATGAGCAGTTCTTC.

There are many counts of this clonotype. The chain carries TRBV13 and TRBJ2-3; D is undetermined. V gave up 2 bases and J gave up 6 bases, with 9 bases separating them. Germline V gene sequence: CDR1 PRHDT, CDR2 FYEKMQ (reference sequence). The CDR3 consists of 13 residues. CDR3: CASSLFLKDTQYF. In DNA, the CDR3 is TGTGCCAGCAGCTTATTCCTTAAGGATACGCAGTATTTT.

V gene TRBV20-1 combines with J gene TRBJ1-5; D remains unclear. Germline V gene sequence: CDR1 DFQATT, CDR2 SNEGSKA (reference sequence). CDR3 length: 14 amino acids. Deletions cut 2 bases from V and 4 bases from J, with 12 bases between. CDR3 DNA: TGCAGTGCTAGATTTGAGGGAGGGAATCAGCCCCAGCATTTT. Its translation is CSARFEGGNQPQHF.

This clonotype showed up many times. The V and J genes are TRBV25-1 and TRBJ2-5; 7 bases align to TRBD1. V trimming: 1 base; J trimming: 3 bases; junction bases outside the gene matches: 2. From germline, CDR1 is MGHDK and CDR2 SYGVNS. CDR3 length equals 14 residues. The CDR3 here is CASSEWGTEETQYF. CDR3 DNA: TGTGCCAGCAGTGAATGGGGGACAGAAGAGACCCAGTACTTC. The entire variable domain, with the rest obtained from reference TRBV25-1 and TRBJ2-5, is as follows: EADIYQTPRYLVIGTGKKITLECSQTMGHDKMYWYQQDPGMELHLIHYSYGVNSTEKGDLSSESTVSRIRTEHFPLTLESARPSHTSQYLCASSEWGTEETQYFGPGTRLLVL.

This clonotype turned up a few times. Germline and junction disagree at one end, which may indicate a read error. The chain uses TRBV4-1 and TRBJ1-3, with D unresolved. The V gene's germline CDR1 is MGHRA and CDR2 YSYEKL. The CDR3 is 15 residues long. This chain's CDR3 is CANSQPSEIGNTIYF. The DNA of the CDR3 is TGTGCCAACAGCCAACCCTCAGAGATTGGAAATACCATATATTTT.

This clonotype was detected many times. A read error may be the cause here, since a much bigger clone is one base away. This sequence joins TRBV7-9 and TRBJ1-1; 7 bases are shared with TRBD1. CDR3 length: 16 residues. Germline V gene lookup returns CDR1 SEHNR and CDR2 FQNEAQ (reference sequence). The CDR3 sequence is CASSGETGTVNTGAFF. CDR3 nucleotide sequence: TGTGCCAGCAGCGGAGAGACCGGGACAGTGAACACTGGAGCTTTCTTT.

The sample holds many counts of this clonotype. The chain is built from TRBV4-1 and TRBJ1-1, with D maybe TRBD1 (6 bases). This CDR3 has 16 amino acids. From germline, CDR1 is MGHRA and CDR2 YSYEKL. V shed 0 bases and J shed 1 base, with 12 bases lying between them. The CDR3 spells CASSQDPLTGNTEAFF. The CDR3 nucleotides are TGCGCCAGCAGCCAAGATCCTTTGACAGGGAACACTGAAGCTTTCTTT.

With regard to this clonotype: The junction and the germline gene differ at one end; a read error may be behind it. The V gene is TRBV4-2, the J gene TRBJ1-2; a possible D gene is TRBD1 (5 bases). This CDR3 comprises 15 residues. Germline V CDR1 and CDR2: LGHNA, YNFKEQ. CDR3 sequence (DNA): TGTGCCAGCAGTCAAGATCTGAGCAGGGAAGGTGGCTACACCTTC. Amino acids: CASSQDLSREGGYTF.

The chain carries TRBV11-2 and TRBJ2-5, with 10 bases that match TRBD1. The CDR3 runs to 15 residues. CDR1 SGHAT and CDR2 FQNNGV come from the germline V gene. V dropped 1 base and J dropped 6; count of bases not matched to a gene: 5. The CDR3 nucleotides are TGTGCCAGCAGCTTAGCCGGGACAGGGGTGAAGACCCAGTACTTC. Its translation: CASSLAGTGVKTQYF.

In this sample, this clonotype turned up a few times. This may be a read error: a much more frequent sequence differs by one nucleotide. The J gene is TRBJ2-7, the V gene TRBV6-2 or TRBV6-3; TRBD2 aligns across 12 bases. Germline V gene data show CDR1 as MNHEY and CDR2 as SVGEGT. This CDR3 comprises 18 residues. The CDR3 DNA follows: TGTACCAGCAGTTACTCCGGGACTAGCGGGTCTAGCTCCTACGAGCAGTACTTC. As protein: CTSSYSGTSGSSSYEQYF.

Only one count was recorded for this clonotype. Mismatch with germline at one junction end may stem from a read error. The V gene is TRBV4-1, the J gene TRBJ2-7; 10 positions agree with TRBD1. The germline V gene has CDR1 MGHRA and CDR2 YSYEKL. This CDR3 is built from 15 residues. The CDR3 is CASSQYEGQGYEHYF. The CDR3 DNA reads as TGCGCCAGCAGCCAGTACGAGGGACAGGGGTACGAGCACTACTTC.

As regards this clonotype: Since a much larger clone is just one base distant, this may be a read error. This chain links TRBV28 with TRBJ1-5; maybe TRBD1 (6 bases). V lost 5 bases, J lost 9 bases, and 11 bases lay in between. The CDR3 length is 12 residues. CDR1 and CDR2 from the germline V gene are MDHEN and SYDVKM. CDR3 region: CASSPGTRPQHF. Written as DNA, the CDR3 is TGTGCCAGCAGTCCTGGGACAAGGCCCCAGCATTTT.

This clonotype was counted a single time. This chain links TRBV14 with TRBJ1-2; 12 positions match TRBD1. The CDR3 spans 17 residues. In germline, CDR1 is SGHDN, CDR2 FVKESK. CDR3 sequence: CTSSRNTPGTGGGGYTF. The CDR3 DNA follows: TGTACTAGCAGCCGAAACACACCCGGGACAGGGGGCGGTGGCTACACCTTC.